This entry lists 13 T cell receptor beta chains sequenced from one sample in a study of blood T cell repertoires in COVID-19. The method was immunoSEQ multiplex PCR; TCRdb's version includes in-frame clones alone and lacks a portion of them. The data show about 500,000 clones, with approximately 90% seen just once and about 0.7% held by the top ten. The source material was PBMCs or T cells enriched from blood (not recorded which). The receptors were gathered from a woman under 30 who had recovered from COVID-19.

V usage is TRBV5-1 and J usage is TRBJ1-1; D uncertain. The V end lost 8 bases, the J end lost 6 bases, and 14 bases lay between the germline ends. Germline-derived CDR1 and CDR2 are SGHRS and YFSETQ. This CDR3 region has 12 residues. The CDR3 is CASSQEPPEAFF. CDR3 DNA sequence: TGCGCCAGTAGCCAGGAACCTCCTGAAGCTTTCTTT.

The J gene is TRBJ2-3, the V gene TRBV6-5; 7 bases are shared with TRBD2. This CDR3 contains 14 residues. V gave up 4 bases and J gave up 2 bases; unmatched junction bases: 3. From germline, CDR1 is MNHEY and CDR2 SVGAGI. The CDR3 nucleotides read TGTGCCAGCAGTTGGGAGGGGACCACAGATACGCAGTATTTT. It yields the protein CASSWEGTTDTQYF.

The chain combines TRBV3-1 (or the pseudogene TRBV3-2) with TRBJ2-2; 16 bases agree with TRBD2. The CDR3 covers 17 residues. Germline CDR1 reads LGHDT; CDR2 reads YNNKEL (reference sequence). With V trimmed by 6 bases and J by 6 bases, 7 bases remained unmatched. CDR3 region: CASSPKGLAGGSGELFF. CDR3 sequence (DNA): TGTGCCAGCAGTCCGAAGGGACTAGCGGGGGGGTCCGGGGAGCTGTTTTTT.

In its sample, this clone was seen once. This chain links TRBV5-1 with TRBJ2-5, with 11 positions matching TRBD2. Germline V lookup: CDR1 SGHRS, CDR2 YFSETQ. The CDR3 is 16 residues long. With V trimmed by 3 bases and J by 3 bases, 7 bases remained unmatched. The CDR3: CASSSRLAGIEETQYF. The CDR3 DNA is TGCGCCAGCAGCTCCCGACTAGCGGGGATAGAAGAGACCCAGTACTTC.

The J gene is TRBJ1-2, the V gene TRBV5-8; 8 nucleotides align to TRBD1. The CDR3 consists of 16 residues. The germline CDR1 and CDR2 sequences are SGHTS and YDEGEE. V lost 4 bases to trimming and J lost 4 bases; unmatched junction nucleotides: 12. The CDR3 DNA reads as TGTGCCAGCAGCCGTGTACCGCTCACAGGGGGCTATGGCTACACCTTC. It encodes CASSRVPLTGGYGYTF.

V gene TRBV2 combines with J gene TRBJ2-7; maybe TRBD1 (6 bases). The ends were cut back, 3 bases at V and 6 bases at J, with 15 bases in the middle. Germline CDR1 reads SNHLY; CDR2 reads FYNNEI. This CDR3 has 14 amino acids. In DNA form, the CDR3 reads TGTGCCAGCAGTGAGGGGACAAGGATGACCGAGCAGTACTTC. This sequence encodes CASSEGTRMTEQYF.

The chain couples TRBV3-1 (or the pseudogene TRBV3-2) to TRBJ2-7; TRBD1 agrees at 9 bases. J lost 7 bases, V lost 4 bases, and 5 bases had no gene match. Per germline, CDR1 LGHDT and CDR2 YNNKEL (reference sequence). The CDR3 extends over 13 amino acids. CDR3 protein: CASSLGTGREQYF. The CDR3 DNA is TGTGCCAGCAGCCTCGGGACAGGGAGGGAGCAGTACTTC.

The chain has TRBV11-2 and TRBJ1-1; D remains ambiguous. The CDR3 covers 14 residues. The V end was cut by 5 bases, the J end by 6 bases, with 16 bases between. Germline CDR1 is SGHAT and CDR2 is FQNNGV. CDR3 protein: CASSLTALTAEAFF. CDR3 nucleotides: TGTGCCAGCAGCCTTACCGCGTTAACGGCTGAAGCTTTCTTT.

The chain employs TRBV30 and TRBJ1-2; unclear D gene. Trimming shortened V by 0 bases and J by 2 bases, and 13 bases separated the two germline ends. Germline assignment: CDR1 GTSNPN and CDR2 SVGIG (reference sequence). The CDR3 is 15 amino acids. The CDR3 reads CAWSVPSAPNYGYTF. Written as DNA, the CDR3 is TGTGCCTGGAGTGTACCGAGCGCGCCAAACTATGGCTACACCTTC.

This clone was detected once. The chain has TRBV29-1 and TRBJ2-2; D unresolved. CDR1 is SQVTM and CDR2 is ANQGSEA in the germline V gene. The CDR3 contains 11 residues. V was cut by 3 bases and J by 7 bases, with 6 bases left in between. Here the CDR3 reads CSVEIVGELFF. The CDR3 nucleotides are TGCAGCGTTGAGATAGTCGGGGAGCTGTTTTTT.

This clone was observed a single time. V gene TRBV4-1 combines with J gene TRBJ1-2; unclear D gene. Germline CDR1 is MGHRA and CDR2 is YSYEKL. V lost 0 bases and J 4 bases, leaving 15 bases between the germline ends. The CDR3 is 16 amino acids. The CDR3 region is CASSQDPARRVYGYTF. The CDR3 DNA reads TGCGCCAGCAGCCAAGATCCTGCCAGGAGGGTCTATGGCTACACCTTC.

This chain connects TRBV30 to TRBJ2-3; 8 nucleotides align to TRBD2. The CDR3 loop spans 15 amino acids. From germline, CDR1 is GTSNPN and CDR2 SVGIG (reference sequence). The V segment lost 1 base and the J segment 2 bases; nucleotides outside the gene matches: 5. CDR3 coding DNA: TGTGCCTGGAGTGCATTGCGGGGGGTCACAGATACGCAGTATTTT. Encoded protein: CAWSALRGVTDTQYF.

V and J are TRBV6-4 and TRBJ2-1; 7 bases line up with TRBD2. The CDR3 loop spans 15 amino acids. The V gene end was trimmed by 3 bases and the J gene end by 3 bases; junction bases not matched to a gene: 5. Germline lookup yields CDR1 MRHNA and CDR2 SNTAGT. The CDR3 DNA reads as TGTGCCAGCAGTGAAGCGGGACTTTACTACAATGAGCAGTTCTTC. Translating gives CASSEAGLYYNEQFF.